This passage covers 21 T cell receptor beta chains from one sample sequenced in a study of T cell changes during pregnancy in multiple sclerosis (dated by TCRdb to the late 2010s). Preparation of the library involved the immunoSEQ multiplex PCR assay. The table comes from immuneACCESS by way of TCRdb, which keeps in-frame sequences with V and J called. Part of the clones is missing from these tables; in studies checked, under half for an unresolved V gene and the rest for unknown reasons. The sample has 85,000 to 130,000 clones on record, more than 90% of them singletons. The ten largest account for 1% to 1.5% of the sample. The starting material was peripheral blood, obtained in the second trimester of pregnancy. The source is a female donor with multiple sclerosis, enrolled in a pregnancy study.

The V gene is TRBV28, the J gene TRBJ1-1; D gene uncertain. This CDR3 region has 16 residues. Germline CDR1 is MDHEN and CDR2 is SYDVKM. Trimming cost V 6 bases and J 0 bases, with 17 bases left between them. The CDR3, as DNA: TGTGCCAGCAGAACTATGAGCCGACCCATGAACACTGAAGCTTTCTTT. Translating it yields CASRTMSRPMNTEAFF.

The chain uses TRBV30 and TRBJ1-1; D unclear. Germline CDR1 reads GTSNPN; CDR2 reads SVGIG (reference sequence). Trimming stripped 0 bases from V and 3 bases from J, with 14 bases between. The CDR3 extends over 15 amino acids. The CDR3 nucleotides are TGTGCCTGGAGTGTACATGTAGCCCGGGACACTGAAGCTTTCTTT. This translates into CAWSVHVARDTEAFF.

The J gene is TRBJ2-7, the V gene TRBV6-4, with a possible D match to TRBD1 (5 bases). CDR3 length: 14 amino acids. Trimming left V 2 bases short and J 7 bases short, with 15 bases between. Germline values: CDR1 MRHNA, CDR2 SNTAGT. The CDR3 nucleotides are TGTGCCAGCAGTGACGTGGCAGGGATGGGGGAGCAGTACTTC. Encoded protein: CASSDVAGMGEQYF.

V and J are TRBV7-2 and TRBJ1-1; 9 nucleotides match TRBD1. V lost 4 bases to trimming and J lost 3 bases; unmatched junction nucleotides: 9. Germline lookup yields CDR1 SGHTA and CDR2 FQGNSA. This CDR3 comprises 16 residues. CDR3 sequence reads: CASSSRRTGVDTEAFF. DNA of the CDR3: TGTGCCAGCAGCTCTAGACGGACAGGGGTGGACACTGAAGCTTTCTTT.

The V call is TRBV14, the J call TRBJ2-3, with D hard to call. The germline V and J ends were trimmed by 4 bases and 3 bases, with 17 bases remaining between them. The CDR3 has 16 residues. Germline V lookup: CDR1 SGHDN, CDR2 FVKESK. The CDR3 DNA reads as TGTGCCAGCAGCCTTGACCTTGGGCTCGGAACAGATACGCAGTATTTT. Translated: CASSLDLGLGTDTQYF.

This chain uses TRBV2 with TRBJ2-2, with 15 positions matching TRBD2. V gave up 7 bases and J gave up 1 base; unmatched junction bases: 7. The CDR3 consists of 18 residues. Germline CDR1 and CDR2: SNHLY and FYNNEI. CDR3: CASNLGLAGGRNTGELFF. CDR3 DNA sequence: TGTGCCAGCAACTTAGGACTAGCGGGAGGGAGGAACACCGGGGAGCTGTTTTTT. The full variable domain, rest sourced from reference TRBV2 and TRBJ2-2, is EPEVTQTPSHQVTQMGQEVILRCVPISNHLYFYWYRQILGQKVEFLVSFYNNEISEKSEIFDDQFSVERPDGSNFTLKIRSTKLEDSAMYFCASNLGLAGGRNTGELFFGEGSRLTVL.

Only one count was recorded for this clone. The gene calls are TRBV5-4 and TRBJ2-5; TRBD2 might be the D (5 bases). The CDR3 contains 15 residues. V was clipped by 4 bases and J by 1 base, with 14 bases between them. Looked up from germline, CDR1 is SGHNT and CDR2 is YYREEE (reference sequence). The CDR3 spells CASSLDPRGQETQYF. As DNA, the CDR3 is TGTGCCAGCAGCCTGGACCCCCGGGGCCAAGAGACCCAGTACTTC.

This chain uses TRBV7-9 with TRBJ1-1, with 8 bases aligning to TRBD1. The CDR3 consists of 15 residues. CDR1 and CDR2 (germline): SEHNR, FQNEAQ (reference sequence). Germline trimming cut 5 bases from V and 1 base from J; bases unmatched to any gene: 6. The CDR3: CASSTRTGGNTEAFF. Written as DNA, the CDR3 is TGTGCCAGCAGCACCCGAACAGGGGGGAACACTGAAGCTTTCTTT.

The chain combines TRBV27 with TRBJ1-4, with TRBD1 identical over 8 bases. Germline V CDR1 and CDR2: MNHEY, SMNVEV (reference sequence). V gave up 5 bases and J gave up 7 bases; unmatched junction bases: 3. This CDR3 has 13 residues. As DNA, the CDR3 is TGTGCCAGCAGTAACAGGGGGTCTGAAAAACTGTTTTTT. It specifies CASSNRGSEKLFF.

This clone was recorded once. This sequence joins TRBV25-1 and TRBJ2-7, with 8 bases that match TRBD2. V lost 6 bases, J lost 4 bases, and 8 bases stayed unmatched. CDR3 length equals 14 residues. Germline CDR1 MGHDK, CDR2 SYGVNS. CDR3: CASRAAGEAYEQYF. The DNA of the CDR3 is TGTGCCAGCAGGGCAGCGGGGGAAGCTTACGAGCAGTACTTC.

The rearrangement links TRBV5-1 to TRBJ1-5, with a possible D match to TRBD1 (5 bases). Trimming removed 0 bases from V and 3 bases from J, with 10 bases in between. The CDR3 length is 15 residues. Looked up from germline, CDR1 is SGHRS and CDR2 is YFSETQ. Written as DNA, the CDR3 is TGCGCCAGCAGCTTGGGAGTGGGGCACAATCAGCCCCAGCATTTT. As protein: CASSLGVGHNQPQHF.

This chain links TRBV5-1 with TRBJ1-2; D remains ambiguous. Trimming shortened V by 4 bases and J by 0 bases, and 7 bases separated the two germline ends. Germline V gene sequence: CDR1 SGHRS, CDR2 YFSETQ. The CDR3 extends over 13 amino acids. The CDR3 protein is CASSRGTNYGYTF. For the CDR3, the DNA is TGCGCCAGCAGCCGAGGGACTAACTATGGCTACACCTTC.

This chain uses TRBV29-1 with TRBJ2-2; D is possibly TRBD1 (6 bases). Germline assignment: CDR1 SQVTM and CDR2 ANQGSEA. CDR3 length: 16 residues. V was trimmed by 0 bases and J by 2 bases, leaving 13 bases between them. The CDR3: CSVEDWHRENTGELFF. CDR3 nucleotides: TGCAGCGTTGAAGATTGGCACAGGGAAAACACCGGGGAGCTGTTTTTT.

The J gene is TRBJ1-5, the V gene TRBV19, with D unresolved. Trimming pared 10 bases from V and 1 base from J, leaving 26 bases between. The CDR3 loop spans 18 amino acids. From germline, CDR1 is LNHDA and CDR2 SQIVND (reference sequence). In DNA form, the CDR3 reads TGTGCCACTCTTCAGTGCATTTTGGGCTACAAAAGCAATCAGCCCCAGCATTTT. This codes for CATLQCILGYKSNQPQHF.

This chain links TRBV5-1 with TRBJ1-5; D possibly corresponds to TRBD1 (5 bases). The V end lost 8 bases, the J end lost 7 bases, and 19 bases lay between the germline ends. This CDR3 contains 14 residues. Germline CDR1 and CDR2: SGHRS and YFSETQ. CDR3 in DNA: TGCGCCAGTCCTTCGGGGGGGAGTATGCAGCCCCAGCATTTT. Amino acid sequence: CASPSGGSMQPQHF. The whole variable domain, filled in from reference TRBV5-1 and TRBJ1-5, reads KAGVTQTPRYLIKTRGQQVTLSCSPISGHRSVSWYQQTPGQGLQFLFEYFSETQRNKGNFPGRFSGRQFSNSRSEMNVSTLELGDSALYLCASPSGGSMQPQHFGDGTRLSIL.

The chain combines TRBV5-6 with TRBJ2-5, with unresolved D. Germline V gene data show CDR1 as SGHDT and CDR2 as YYEEEE. The CDR3 spans 11 residues. Trimming cost V 2 bases and J 7 bases, with 6 bases left between them. CDR3 loop: CASSLTGTQYF. For the CDR3, the DNA is TGTGCCAGCAGCTTAACGGGGACCCAGTACTTC. The full variable domain, with the rest looked up from reference TRBV5-6 and TRBJ2-5, is DAGVTQSPTHLIKTRGQQVTLRCSPKSGHDTVSWYQQALGQGPQFIFQYYEEEERQRGNFPDRFSGHQFPNYSSELNVNALLLGDSALYLCASSLTGTQYFGPGTRLLVL.

This clone appeared a few times. The chain carries TRBV7-9 and TRBJ1-5; D unresolved. The CDR3 runs 13 residues. CDR1 is SEHNR, CDR2 FQNEAQ, per germline (reference sequence). Trimming removed 2 bases from V and 5 bases from J, with 7 bases in between. The CDR3 spells CASSLSPHQPQHF. CDR3 in DNA: TGTGCCAGCAGCTTAAGCCCCCATCAGCCCCAGCATTTT.

The chain joins TRBV2 to TRBJ2-5; D remains ambiguous. Germline assignment: CDR1 SNHLY and CDR2 FYNNEI. This CDR3 region has 15 residues. The germline V and J ends were trimmed by 5 bases and 5 bases, with 18 bases remaining between them. CDR3 residues: CASSREPPEVETQYF. CDR3 DNA: TGTGCCAGCAGTCGAGAACCGCCCGAAGTTGAGACCCAGTACTTC.

The chain has TRBV29-1 and TRBJ2-3, with D perhaps TRBD2 (6 bases). Germline V gene lookup returns CDR1 SQVTM and CDR2 ANQGSEA. The CDR3 sequence is 13 residues long. V was shortened by 7 bases and J by 2 bases, with 13 bases between the two germline ends. The chain's CDR3 is CSGGVGHTDTQYF. The DNA for the CDR3 is TGCAGCGGGGGGGTGGGGCACACAGATACGCAGTATTTT.

This sequence joins TRBV9 and TRBJ2-2, with D possibly TRBD2 on 6 matching bases. Trimming cost V 5 bases and J 6 bases, with 20 bases left between them. This CDR3 is built from 16 residues. Germline V gene sequence: CDR1 SGDLS, CDR2 YYNGEE. This chain's CDR3 is CASRGGTDSRPGELFF. Here the CDR3 DNA reads TGTGCCAGCAGGGGCGGGACCGACAGTAGGCCCGGGGAGCTGTTTTTT.

This sequence joins TRBV14 and TRBJ2-2, with D tentatively TRBD2 (5 bases). The CDR3 totals 14 residues. Trimming removed 2 bases at V and 5 bases at J, with 9 bases between. The germline gives CDR1 SGHDN, CDR2 FVKESK. The CDR3 region is CASSQLAVTGELFF. The CDR3 nucleotides read TGTGCCAGCAGCCAACTAGCCGTAACCGGGGAGCTGTTTTTT.